Listed below are T cell receptor beta chains from one sample, sequenced in a study of OX40 agonist ivuxolimab in advanced cancers. Repertoires were generated with immunoSEQ multiplex PCR, while TCRdb's copy carries only in-frame clones and drops some. Found here are more than 80,000 clones, about 88% of them singletons; the top ten hold 0.65% to 0.8%. Sequencing was performed on CD4+ or CD8+ T cells sorted from blood, taken in a trial of the OX40 agonist ivuxolimab. The receptor set was obtained from an adult with an advanced solid tumor such as melanoma, head and neck, liver or kidney cancer. Each CDR3 is given with its conserved first and last residue. A D gene is named only where the DNA matches it firmly. Some rows mark clone size as missing; the rest say once, few, many or name a class of expanded clone.

j_call clone_size v_call d_call cdr3_nt cdr3_aa
TRBJ1-4 - TRBV5-4 - TGTGCCAGCAGCCTAGTAGGGTACGGTAATGAAAAACTGTTTTTT CASSLVGYGNEKLFF
TRBJ2-1 - TRBV7-2 - TGTGCCAGCAGCTCAAAGCGGGGACACTCCTACAATGAGCAGTTCTTC CASSSKRGHSYNEQFF
TRBJ2-7 - TRBV5-6 - TGTGCCAGCAGCTTGTCAGGGTACTACGAGCAGTACTTC CASSLSGYYEQYF
TRBJ2-2 - TRBV2 - TGTGCCAGCATGGGTAGGGAACGTCGTCGGGAGCTGTTTTTT CASMGRERRRELFF
TRBJ2-1 - TRBV5-8 TRBD1 TGTGCCAGCCATAGGGACAGGAGCTCCTACAATGAGCAGTTCTTC CASHRDRSSYNEQFF
TRBJ2-5 - TRBV7-2 - TGTGCCAGCAGCCCCGGGGCCGCGAGGGAGACCCAGTACTTC CASSPGAARETQYF
TRBJ1-1 - TRBV19 TRBD1 TGTGCCAGTAGTCTAGCGGACAGGGGCACTGAAGCTTTCTTT CASSLADRGTEAFF
TRBJ2-1 - TRBV9 TRBD1 TGTGCCAGCAGCGTAGAGGACAGGGTCCTCAATGAGCAGTTCTTC CASSVEDRVLNEQFF
TRBJ1-2 - TRBV23-1 TRBD1 TGCGCCAGCACCCAATCCAGGGGGCCCTCTATTAGCTACACCTTC CASTQSRGPSISYTF
TRBJ2-7 - TRBV7-9 - TGTGCCAGCAGCTCGGTCACGGACGAGCAGTACTTC CASSSVTDEQYF
TRBJ1-2 - TRBV6-5 TRBD1 TGTGCCAGCAGTCCCCGATCGGGACAGGGTGCTGGCTACACCTTC CASSPRSGQGAGYTF
TRBJ1-2 - TRBV27 - TGTGCCAGCGCTCCGTCCGGGTTTTTTAGGGGCTACACCTTC CASAPSGFFRGYTF
TRBJ1-6 few TRBV2 TRBD1 TGTGCCAGCAGTGCGAGGGACAGGGTGGGTTCACCCCTCCACTTT CASSARDRVGSPLHF
TRBJ1-4 - TRBV28 TRBD1 TGTGCCAGCAGTTTAGGGACAGGGGCGGTTGAAAAACTGTTTTTT CASSLGTGAVEKLFF
TRBJ2-7 - TRBV7-9 - TGTGCCAGCAGCTTTGGACGATACGAGCAGTACTTC CASSFGRYEQYF
TRBJ1-1 - TRBV5-6 - TGTGCCAGCAGCTCGCAGGGTTTTATAGGAGCTTTCTTT CASSSQGFIGAFF
TRBJ1-3 few TRBV5-8 - TGTGCCAGCAGCTTGGGGTCTGGAAACACCATATATTTT CASSLGSGNTIYF
TRBJ2-1 - TRBV4-3 - TGCGCCAGCAGCCAAAGAGACAGGAATGAGCAGTTCTTC CASSQRDRNEQFF
TRBJ2-1 - TRBV28 TRBD2 TGTGCCAGCAGTACCCCACTAGCGGGGGGGTACAATGAGCAGTTCTTC CASSTPLAGGYNEQFF
TRBJ2-7 - TRBV5-1 - TGCGCCAGCAGCTTACACGGCAGCTCCTACGAGCAGTACTTC CASSLHGSSYEQYF
TRBJ2-7 - TRBV5-6 TRBD1 TGTGCCAGCAGCTTGTACGGACAGGGACACTACGAGCAGTACTTC CASSLYGQGHYEQYF
TRBJ2-1 - TRBV6-5 - TGTGCCAGCAGTTACGAGGGGGCGGGAACCCACAATGAGCAGTTCTTC CASSYEGAGTHNEQFF
TRBJ2-1 few TRBV7-2 - TGTGCCAGCAGCAAGGGACCCGCCTGGGGCAATGAGCAGTTCTTC CASSKGPAWGNEQFF
TRBJ2-7 - TRBV2 - TGTGCCAGCACCACCCTAGCCGGACACCAGAAGTTCTACGAGCAGTACTTC CASTTLAGHQKFYEQYF
TRBJ2-7 few TRBV27 TRBD2 TGTGCCAGCAGTTTGGGACTAACCTACGAGCAGTACTTC CASSLGLTYEQYF
TRBJ1-3 - TRBV13 - TGTGCCAGCAGCTTAGACAGGGAATCTGGAAACACCATATATTTT CASSLDRESGNTIYF
TRBJ2-3 - TRBV5-1 - TGCGCCAGCAGCTTGGATGGAGGGACGGGGATCGATACGCAGTATTTT CASSLDGGTGIDTQYF
TRBJ2-1 once TRBV5-1 - TGCGCCAGCAGCTTCTCAGGGGACAATGAGCAGTTCTTC CASSFSGDNEQFF
TRBJ1-2 - TRBV27 TRBD1 TGTGCCAGCAGGGGTGGACAGGGGGAAGGGGACTACACCTTC CASRGGQGEGDYTF
TRBJ2-4 few TRBV2 - TGTGCCAGCGATGGTACGTGGGGCATTCAGTACTTC CASDGTWGIQYF
TRBJ2-3 - TRBV5-4 TRBD2 TGTGCCAGCAGCTTGGGGCTAGCGGGGGGGGTAGATACGCAGTATTTT CASSLGLAGGVDTQYF
TRBJ1-1 - TRBV9 - TGTGCCAGCAGCGTAGTTCCGGCGGGCACTGAAGCTTTCTTT CASSVVPAGTEAFF
TRBJ2-3 - TRBV18 TRBD2 TGTGCCAGCTCACCACCGACGGGGGGTGGCACAGATACGCAGTATTTT CASSPPTGGGTDTQYF
TRBJ2-2 - TRBV7-2 TRBD2 TGTGCCAGCAGCTTCGTAGCGGGGGGGCTAGGCGGGGAGCTGTTTTTT CASSFVAGGLGGELFF
TRBJ1-4 - TRBV18 - TGTGCCAGCTCATCGGACGGGAATGAAAAACTGTTTTTT CASSSDGNEKLFF
TRBJ1-6 few TRBV4-1 - TGCGCCAGCAGCCTCTCAGGGTATAATTCACCCCTCCACTTT CASSLSGYNSPLHF
TRBJ1-6 few TRBV6-6 - TGTGCCAGCAGCCAGGACAGTTGGGGGTGGTCCCTCCACTTT CASSQDSWGWSLHF
TRBJ1-2 - TRBV2 TRBD1 TGTGCCAGCACCAAGGACAGGGGGCGGGTAAAGTATGGCTACACCTTC CASTKDRGRVKYGYTF
TRBJ2-2 once TRBV30 TRBD2 TGTGCCTTCCACCAGCGGGGGGGCCCCGGGGAGCTGTTTTTT CAFHQRGGPGELFF
TRBJ2-2 - TRBV6-1 TRBD2 TGTGCCAGCAGTGGGCTAGCGGGAGGGCCCAGCACCGGGGAGCTGTTTTTT CASSGLAGGPSTGELFF
TRBJ2-1 - TRBV18 TRBD2 TGTGCCAGCTCACCCCAGGGTCGGACTAGCGGGAATGAGCAGTTCTTC CASSPQGRTSGNEQFF
TRBJ1-2 - TRBV19 - TGTGCCAGTAGTATGTACAGGGAAAGTGGCTACACCTTC CASSMYRESGYTF